The clone carrying this T cell receptor (beta chain) was observed at least ten times. The germline V gene has CDR1 SGHRS and CDR2 YFSETQ. This CDR3 comprises 15 residues. Deletions cut 0 bases from V and 0 bases from J, with 9 bases between. The sample originates from a study of neurological immune-mediated disorders. TCRdb analysed the 5' RACE reads with MiXCR anew, one entry per CDR3 protein. The sample shows 70,000 to 90,000 distinct CDR3 sequences, about 5.2% of them seen only once. The sample consisted of PBMCs. This chain joins TRBV5-1 and TRBJ1-1; D unclear. The source of this sequence is a woman between 25 and 40 years old with multiple sclerosis. The chain's CDR3 is CASSLAALMNTEAFF. In DNA form, the CDR3 reads TGCGCCAGCAGCTTGGCGGCGCTCATGAACACTGAAGCTTTCTTT.